A selection of T cell receptor beta chains follows, all from one sample in a study of cytomegalovirus exposure and HLA in healthy donors. The assay was immunoSEQ multiplex PCR, and TCRdb's table has in-frame clones only and misses some. The table shows about 150,000 clones, with just under 75% occurring only once. Sequenced input: PBMCs. The receptors come from a young woman in good health and CMV-seronegative. Both conserved end residues are part of each CDR3. The D gene is left open where the match is weak. Size values are once, few and many counts, or a class for expanded clones, and some rows have none.

d_call | j_call | clone_size | v_call | cdr3_nt | cdr3_aa
TRBD1 | TRBJ1-6 | - | TRBV6-5 | TGTGCCAGCAGCCCCCGGGACAGGGTAAATTCACCCCTCCACTTT | CASSPRDRVNSPLHF
TRBD1 | TRBJ1-2 | - | TRBV6-1 | TGTGCCAGCAGTGGGGACAGGGCCATTAACTATGGCTACACCTTC | CASSGDRAINYGYTF
- | TRBJ1-5 | - | TRBV5-1 | TGCGCCAGCAGCTTGAATGGAGCCGATAGCAATCAGCCCCAGCATTTT | CASSLNGADSNQPQHF
- | TRBJ1-4 | - | TRBV9 | TGTGCCAGCAGCCCCTCTTCGACTAATGAAAAACTGTTTTTT | CASSPSSTNEKLFF
- | TRBJ1-1 | - | TRBV28 | TGTGCCAGCAGTTTAGGAGCGTTGAACACTGAAGCTTTCTTT | CASSLGALNTEAFF
TRBD1 | TRBJ2-2 | - | TRBV10-3 | TGTGCCATCAGTGGGACAGGGGGGATCACCGGGGAGCTGTTTTTT | CAISGTGGITGELFF
- | TRBJ2-7 | few | TRBV6-5 | TGTGCCAGCAGTAACCGGCAGGCGAGCTCCTACGAGCAGTACTTC | CASSNRQASSYEQYF
- | TRBJ1-5 | - | TRBV18 | TGTACCAGCTCACCGGGGCTTCAGCCCCAGCATTTT | CTSSPGLQPQHF
- | TRBJ2-5 | - | TRBV2 | TGTGCCAGCAGTCTCATGAGCCAAGAGACCCAGTACTTC | CASSLMSQETQYF
TRBD2 | TRBJ2-5 | - | TRBV13 | TGTGCCAGCAGCTTAGGTCGTTCGCGGGGGGGCCGAGAGACCCAGTACTTC | CASSLGRSRGGRETQYF
- | TRBJ2-1 | once | TRBV19 | TGTGCCAGTAGTATACGAGGCTGGGATGAGCAGTTCTTC | CASSIRGWDEQFF
- | TRBJ2-5 | - | TRBV7-9 | TGTGCCAGCGCCCTTGGAGGAGAACCTAGGGAGACCCAGTACTTC | CASALGGEPRETQYF
- | TRBJ2-7 | few | TRBV6-5 | TGTGCCAGCAGTTACTCTTTGGGCCAGTCGTACGAGCAGTACTTC | CASSYSLGQSYEQYF
TRBD1 | TRBJ2-7 | - | TRBV5-4 | TGTGCCAGTAAACCGGGACAGGTCACCTACGAGCAGTACTTC | CASKPGQVTYEQYF
TRBD1 | TRBJ1-1 | - | TRBV29-1 | TGCAGCGTAAGACAGGGGTTGGACACTGAAGCTTTCTTT | CSVRQGLDTEAFF
- | TRBJ2-1 | once | TRBV5-4 | TGTGCCAGCAGCTTTTACCCTAACAATGAGCAGTTCTTC | CASSFYPNNEQFF
TRBD2 | TRBJ2-1 | - | TRBV18 | TGTGCCAGCTCAGCCCTATTGCGGGAGGGAAATGAGCAGTTCTTC | CASSALLREGNEQFF
- | TRBJ2-5 | - | TRBV29-1 | TGCAGCGTTGATGGAGGGGAAGAGACCCAGTACTTC | CSVDGGEETQYF
TRBD1 | TRBJ1-1 | - | TRBV6-6 | TGTGCCAGCAGGCCTAGACAGGGAACTGAAGCTTTCTTT | CASRPRQGTEAFF
TRBD1 | TRBJ2-7 | - | TRBV5-6 | TGTGCCAGCAGCTACCGACAGGGATCCTACGAGCAGTACTTC | CASSYRQGSYEQYF
TRBD1 | TRBJ1-1 | - | TRBV9 | TGTGCCAGCAGCGCGGGGGGACAGGGGAACACTGAAGCTTTCTTT | CASSAGGQGNTEAFF
- | TRBJ1-2 | once | TRBV6-5 | TGTGCCAGCAGTAAAGCAGGCTATGGCTACACCTTC | CASSKAGYGYTF
TRBD1 | TRBJ1-5 | - | TRBV7-2 | TGTGCCAGCAGCCCACAGGGGGGGAATCAGCCCCAGCATTTT | CASSPQGGNQPQHF
- | TRBJ1-1 | - | TRBV6-1 | TGTGCCAGACAACCCGCTTTCTTT | CARQPAFF
- | TRBJ2-2 | - | TRBV7-2 | TGTGCCAGCAGCTTAGTAGGGGGATACACCGGGGAGCTGTTTTTT | CASSLVGGYTGELFF
- | TRBJ1-2 | - | TRBV14 | TGTGCCAGCAGCCAAGATTTCCCAGGCTCTAACTATGGCTACACCTTC | CASSQDFPGSNYGYTF
- | TRBJ2-3 | - | TRBV5-4 | TGTGCCAGCAGCTTGGGGCGGGGCACAGATACGCAGTATTTT | CASSLGRGTDTQYF
- | TRBJ2-5 | - | TRBV27 | TGTGCCAGCAGTTCGACACTGTACCAAGAGACCCAGTACTTC | CASSSTLYQETQYF
TRBD1 | TRBJ2-3 | - | TRBV11-3 | TGTGCCAGCAGCTCCGACAGGGGTAGCACAGATACGCGGTATTTT | CASSSDRGSTDTRYF
TRBD2 | TRBJ2-2 | - | TRBV2 | TGTGCCAGCAGTGAAAGCCGGCGGGGGTTCACCGGGGAGCTGTTTTTT | CASSESRRGFTGELFF
- | TRBJ2-1 | - | TRBV10-3 | TGTGCCAGCAGCTACAGGGTAGATGAGCAGTTCTTC | CASSYRVDEQFF
- | TRBJ2-2 | once | TRBV7-9 | TGTGCCAGCAGCTTAGTTCGGGACACCGGGGAGCTGTTTTTT | CASSLVRDTGELFF
TRBD1 | TRBJ1-6 | - | TRBV9 | TGTGCCAGCAGCGTAGGGGGAGCAGCGGGACAGGGAGTAAATTCACCCCTCCACTTT | CASSVGGAAGQGVNSPLHF
- | TRBJ1-1 | once | TRBV7-7 | TGTGCTAGCAGCCGGACAGTGAACACTGAAGCTTTCTTT | CASSRTVNTEAFF
TRBD2 | TRBJ2-7 | - | TRBV27 | TGTGCCAGCAGTTCGGGACTAGCGGGTGCTAGCTCCTACGAGCAGTACTTC | CASSSGLAGASSYEQYF
TRBD1 | TRBJ2-7 | - | TRBV9 | TGTGCCAGCAGCGCCCAGACCGGGACAGGGGGTTCCCACGAGCAGTACTTC | CASSAQTGTGGSHEQYF
- | TRBJ1-1 | few | TRBV4-3 | TGCGCCAGCAGCCAAGATCGGGGGGCAGAAGCTTTCTTT | CASSQDRGAEAFF
TRBD2 | TRBJ2-2 | once | TRBV7-2 | TGTGCCAGCAGCTTAGCCTCCGTAGCGGGAGGGGACACCGGGGAGCTGTTTTTT | CASSLASVAGGDTGELFF
- | TRBJ2-3 | - | TRBV7-6 | TGTGCCAGCAGCTTACCAGAGGTCACAGATACGCAGTATTTT | CASSLPEVTDTQYF
- | TRBJ2-1 | - | TRBV5-1 | TGCGCCAGCAGCACCCGACAGGGACTGGGGAGTGAGCAGTTCTTC | CASSTRQGLGSEQFF
- | TRBJ2-3 | few | TRBV11-3 | TGTGCCAGCAGCTCCCAGGTTATCCGCAGCACAGATACGCAGTATTTT | CASSSQVIRSTDTQYF
- | TRBJ2-7 | few | TRBV6-5 | TGTGCCAGCAGTTACTCACAGGGCGCCTACGAGCAGTACTTC | CASSYSQGAYEQYF
- | TRBJ2-2 | - | TRBV28 | TGTGCCAGCAAGTCAGGGTTCGACACCGGGGAGCTGTTTTTT | CASKSGFDTGELFF
TRBD1 | TRBJ2-3 | - | TRBV14 | TGTGCCAGCAGCCCGACCTTAGACAGGGCCACAGATACGCAGTATTTT | CASSPTLDRATDTQYF
- | TRBJ1-4 | few | TRBV7-9 | TGTTCCAGCAGCTTAGCGGGACTCTCGGAGGAAAAACTGTTTTTT | CSSSLAGLSEEKLFF
- | TRBJ1-2 | - | TRBV6-5 | TGTGCCAGCACTCTTTCCGGGGGAGTAGACTATGGCTACACCTTC | CASTLSGGVDYGYTF
- | TRBJ2-3 | - | TRBV15 | TGTGCCACCAGCAACACAGGGTCAGATACGCAGTATTTT | CATSNTGSDTQYF
- | TRBJ1-2 | - | TRBV15 | TGTGCCACCAGCAGAGTGGGCGACTATGGCTACACCTTC | CATSRVGDYGYTF
- | TRBJ2-2 | - | TRBV14 | TGTGCCAGCAGCCAAACGTGGGCCTCGAACACCGGGGAGCTGTTTTTT | CASSQTWASNTGELFF
- | TRBJ1-2 | - | TRBV5-1 | TGCGCCAGCAGCTTGGATCAGGGTTCCTTGGCGGGGGGCTACACCTTC | CASSLDQGSLAGGYTF
TRBD2 | TRBJ2-5 | - | TRBV28 | TGTGCCAGCAGTTTATTGAGACTAGCGGGGGAGGAGACCCAGTACTTC | CASSLLRLAGEETQYF
- | TRBJ2-4 | - | TRBV28 | TGTGCCAGCAGTTCCACAGGGCGTCGGACGGACATTCAGTACTTC | CASSSTGRRTDIQYF
TRBD1 | TRBJ2-4 | - | TRBV6-1 | TGTGCCAGCAGTGGGACCGGGACAGGGAGACTCAAAAACATTCAGTACTTC | CASSGTGTGRLKNIQYF
TRBD1 | TRBJ1-4 | - | TRBV4-2 | TGTGCCAGCAGCCACACCTCACAGGGGGTAGAAAAACTGTTTTTT | CASSHTSQGVEKLFF
TRBD1 | TRBJ1-1 | - | TRBV14 | TGTGCCAGCAGCCTTACAGGGGGCACTGAAGCTTTCTTT | CASSLTGGTEAFF
- | TRBJ2-1 | - | TRBV6-5 | TGTGCCAGCCGGGCAGGGCTCTACAATGAGCAGTTCTTC | CASRAGLYNEQFF
- | TRBJ2-7 | - | TRBV6-5 | TGTGCCAGCAGGGCTAGGGGTGAGCAGTACTTC | CASRARGEQYF
TRBD1 | TRBJ2-3 | - | TRBV7-2 | TGTGCCAGCAGCGACCGGACAGGACGAGATACGCAGTATTTT | CASSDRTGRDTQYF
- | TRBJ1-1 | - | TRBV7-2 | TGTGCCAGCAGCTCTAGACAGTCAACTTCGAACACTGAAGCTTTCTTT | CASSSRQSTSNTEAFF
- | TRBJ1-5 | once | TRBV19 | TGTGCCAGTAGACCTCAACAGGAGTATAGCAATCAGCCCCAGCATTTT | CASRPQQEYSNQPQHF